These T cell receptor beta chains were read from a single sample in a study of blood T cells in healthy people across ages. TCRdb re-called the 5' RACE reads with MiXCR, one entry per CDR3 protein. The table records 650,000 to 700,000 distinct CDR3 sequences, roughly 32% of them present only once. The sample comprised blood. These receptors were taken from an elderly woman in good health. Both conserved end residues are part of each CDR3. The order of the fields is D gene, J gene, V gene, clone size, CDR3 DNA, CDR3 protein. D genes are given only for firm matches. The listing skips clone size in some rows; elsewhere it reads once, few, many or a size class.

D gene: -
J gene: TRBJ1-6
V gene: TRBV7-3
clone size: many
CDR3 DNA: TGTGCCAGCGGGTCAGGGCTGAATTCACCCCTCCACTTT
CDR3 protein: CASGSGLNSPLHF

D gene: TRBD2
J gene: TRBJ2-5
V gene: TRBV20-1
clone size: -
CDR3 DNA: TGCAGTGCTAGACCTAGCGGGGATCCTAGGAAAACCCAGTACTTC
CDR3 protein: CSARPSGDPRKTQYF

D gene: -
J gene: TRBJ1-6
V gene: TRBV5-6
clone size: few
CDR3 DNA: TGTGCCAGCAGCCCCGGGGTCCATAATTCACCCCTCCACTTT
CDR3 protein: CASSPGVHNSPLHF

D gene: TRBD2
J gene: TRBJ2-5
V gene: TRBV20-1
clone size: many
CDR3 DNA: TGCAGTGCTAGTGGGAAGGTCGGGGGGGCCGGGGAGACCCAGTACTTC
CDR3 protein: CSASGKVGGAGETQYF

D gene: TRBD1
J gene: TRBJ2-7
V gene: TRBV2
clone size: many
CDR3 DNA: TGTGCCAGCGACGTGGACAGGGGAACCGGCGAGCAGTACTTC
CDR3 protein: CASDVDRGTGEQYF

D gene: -
J gene: TRBJ2-7
V gene: TRBV6-5
clone size: many
CDR3 DNA: TGTGCCAGCAGTAGAAGCTGGAGGAGCTCCTACGAGCAGTACTTC
CDR3 protein: CASSRSWRSSYEQYF

D gene: -
J gene: TRBJ2-7
V gene: TRBV10-3
clone size: many
CDR3 DNA: TGTGCCATCAGTGAGTCTCTACAGACCAGCTCCTACGAGCAGTACTTC
CDR3 protein: CAISESLQTSSYEQYF

D gene: TRBD2
J gene: TRBJ2-5
V gene: TRBV3-1
clone size: -
CDR3 DNA: TGTGCCAGCAGCTATTGGACTAGCGGGGCAGAGACCCAGTACTTC
CDR3 protein: CASSYWTSGAETQYF

D gene: -
J gene: TRBJ2-3
V gene: TRBV7-2
clone size: -
CDR3 DNA: TGTGCCAGCAGCCTCCTCCCTCTAGCGAGCGGTACGCAGTATTTT
CDR3 protein: CASSLLPLASGTQYF

D gene: -
J gene: TRBJ2-1
V gene: TRBV18
clone size: many
CDR3 DNA: TGTGCCAGCTCACCACCCTTCAGGGCCACCTCCTACAATGAGCAGTTCTTC
CDR3 protein: CASSPPFRATSYNEQFF

D gene: TRBD1
J gene: TRBJ1-2
V gene: TRBV4-2
clone size: -
CDR3 DNA: TGTGCCAGCAGCCAAGGGGACAGGGGGGATGGCTACACCTTC
CDR3 protein: CASSQGDRGDGYTF

D gene: TRBD1
J gene: TRBJ1-2
V gene: TRBV7-6
clone size: many
CDR3 DNA: TGTGCCAGCAGCCCGGGGACAGGGGCTGGCTACACCTTC
CDR3 protein: CASSPGTGAGYTF

D gene: -
J gene: TRBJ2-7
V gene: TRBV2
clone size: -
CDR3 DNA: TGTGCCAGCGCCCCTTCAGGGAGCTCCTACAATGAGCAGTACTTC
CDR3 protein: CASAPSGSSYNEQYF

D gene: TRBD2
J gene: TRBJ2-7
V gene: TRBV20-1
clone size: many
CDR3 DNA: TGCAGTGCTAGAATCTCAACTAGCGACTACGAGCAGTACTTC
CDR3 protein: CSARISTSDYEQYF

D gene: TRBD1
J gene: TRBJ2-5
V gene: TRBV7-9
clone size: few
CDR3 DNA: TGTGCCAGCAGTCCCCCCACCACGGACAGGGCACAAGAGACCCAGTACTTC
CDR3 protein: CASSPPTTDRAQETQYF

D gene: -
J gene: TRBJ2-5
V gene: TRBV28
clone size: -
CDR3 DNA: TGTGCCAGCAGTTCAACCGGGACGAAAGGGACCCAGTACTTC
CDR3 protein: CASSSTGTKGTQYF

D gene: TRBD1
J gene: TRBJ1-2
V gene: TRBV27
clone size: -
CDR3 DNA: TGTGCCAGCAGTCTCTCAGGGGGCGGTGACGGCTACACCTTC
CDR3 protein: CASSLSGGGDGYTF

D gene: TRBD2
J gene: TRBJ2-1
V gene: TRBV10-3
clone size: few
CDR3 DNA: TGTGCCATCAGTGCCACGACTAGCGGGAGGGACAATGAGCAGTTCTTC
CDR3 protein: CAISATTSGRDNEQFF

D gene: -
J gene: TRBJ1-4
V gene: TRBV27
clone size: -
CDR3 DNA: TGTGCCAGCAGGAGAGGAAACAGTATCGCAAATGAAAAACTGTTTTTT
CDR3 protein: CASRRGNSIANEKLFF

D gene: -
J gene: TRBJ1-1
V gene: TRBV29-1
clone size: many
CDR3 DNA: TGCAGCGTTGTCCCCGGCCTGGGAGAAGCTTTCTTT
CDR3 protein: CSVVPGLGEAFF

D gene: TRBD1
J gene: TRBJ2-1
V gene: TRBV5-8
clone size: -
CDR3 DNA: TGTGCCAGCAGCTTACGACAGGGGGGCTACAATGGGCAGTTCTTC
CDR3 protein: CASSLRQGGYNGQFF

D gene: -
J gene: TRBJ2-3
V gene: TRBV5-1
clone size: many
CDR3 DNA: TGCGCCAGCAGCTTACGAAGGACTAGCACAGATACGCAGTATTTT
CDR3 protein: CASSLRRTSTDTQYF

D gene: -
J gene: TRBJ2-2
V gene: TRBV7-3
clone size: many
CDR3 DNA: TGTGCCAGCAGCTTATATGCGGGGGCCGTTAACACCGGGGAGCTGTTTTTT
CDR3 protein: CASSLYAGAVNTGELFF

D gene: -
J gene: TRBJ2-2
V gene: TRBV7-2
clone size: -
CDR3 DNA: TGTGCCAGCAGCTCCCGAGCGGGCCCCACCGGGGAGCTGTTTTTT
CDR3 protein: CASSSRAGPTGELFF

D gene: -
J gene: TRBJ1-6
V gene: TRBV5-1
clone size: -
CDR3 DNA: TGCGCCAGCAGCTTGACTAATAATTCACCCCTCCACTTT
CDR3 protein: CASSLTNNSPLHF

D gene: TRBD2
J gene: TRBJ2-7
V gene: TRBV7-2
clone size: once
CDR3 DNA: TGTGCCAGCAGCCAAGTGACAACTAGCGGGGCCTCCTACGAGCAGTACTTC
CDR3 protein: CASSQVTTSGASYEQYF

D gene: TRBD1
J gene: TRBJ1-3
V gene: TRBV30
clone size: few
CDR3 DNA: TGTGCCTGGAGCGGAGGGACAGTAACCATATATTTT
CDR3 protein: CAWSGGTVTIYF

D gene: TRBD1
J gene: TRBJ1-2
V gene: TRBV5-1
clone size: -
CDR3 DNA: TGCGCCAGCAGCCCGCGGGCGGGGACAGGGGGCAGTGGCTACACCTTC
CDR3 protein: CASSPRAGTGGSGYTF

D gene: -
J gene: TRBJ2-7
V gene: TRBV18
clone size: many
CDR3 DNA: TGTGCCAGCTCACTCATCGCTGGCTACGAGCAGTACTTC
CDR3 protein: CASSLIAGYEQYF

D gene: TRBD1
J gene: TRBJ2-1
V gene: TRBV5-1
clone size: once
CDR3 DNA: TGCGCCAGCGGAATATCGGGACAGATCCAAGAGACCCGGTTCTTC
CDR3 protein: CASGISGQIQETRFF

D gene: -
J gene: TRBJ1-5
V gene: TRBV12-3/TRBV12-4
clone size: -
CDR3 DNA: TGTGCCAGCAGTTTTGACAGGTCTCAGCCCCAGCATTTT
CDR3 protein: CASSFDRSQPQHF

D gene: -
J gene: TRBJ1-2
V gene: TRBV20-1
clone size: few
CDR3 DNA: TGCAGTGCATCACCTGGGACCCTCTATGGCTACACCTTC
CDR3 protein: CSASPGTLYGYTF

D gene: -
J gene: TRBJ2-7
V gene: TRBV30
clone size: few
CDR3 DNA: TGTGCCTGGAGTGCGGATTACGAGCAGTACTTC
CDR3 protein: CAWSADYEQYF

D gene: TRBD1
J gene: TRBJ2-7
V gene: TRBV15
clone size: -
CDR3 DNA: TGTGCCACCAGCAGGGACAGGGAATTCTACGAGCAGTACTTC
CDR3 protein: CATSRDREFYEQYF

D gene: TRBD2
J gene: TRBJ2-3
V gene: TRBV4-1
clone size: -
CDR3 DNA: TGCGCCAGCAGCCAAGGGGTACTAGCGGGGAAGATAGATACGCAGTATTTT
CDR3 protein: CASSQGVLAGKIDTQYF

D gene: -
J gene: TRBJ2-7
V gene: TRBV9
clone size: many
CDR3 DNA: TGTGCCAGCAGCGTAGACCCAGGGATCACCTACGAGCAGTACTTC
CDR3 protein: CASSVDPGITYEQYF

D gene: TRBD2
J gene: TRBJ2-1
V gene: TRBV7-2
clone size: -
CDR3 DNA: TGTGCCAGCAGCCCCTCCCGGACTAGCGTCTCCAATGAGCAGTTCTTC
CDR3 protein: CASSPSRTSVSNEQFF

D gene: -
J gene: TRBJ2-7
V gene: TRBV6-1
clone size: many
CDR3 DNA: TGTGCCAGCAGTGAGTCAGGTTCCTACGAGCAGTACTTC
CDR3 protein: CASSESGSYEQYF

D gene: -
J gene: TRBJ1-1
V gene: TRBV6-5
clone size: -
CDR3 DNA: TGTGCCAGCAGTTACTCGACAGGCGCCATGAACACTGAAGCTTTCTTT
CDR3 protein: CASSYSTGAMNTEAFF

D gene: TRBD1
J gene: TRBJ2-2
V gene: TRBV6-6
clone size: -
CDR3 DNA: TGTGCCAGCAGTCCCCAGGGGGTTGCGAACACCGGGGAGCTGTTTTTT
CDR3 protein: CASSPQGVANTGELFF

D gene: TRBD2
J gene: TRBJ2-1
V gene: TRBV20-1
clone size: many
CDR3 DNA: TGCAGTGCTAGTGGCCCTAGCGGGTGGAGCTCCTACAATGAGCAGTTCTTC
CDR3 protein: CSASGPSGWSSYNEQFF

D gene: -
J gene: TRBJ2-1
V gene: TRBV12-3/TRBV12-4
clone size: many
CDR3 DNA: TGTGCCAGCAGTGTACTACAGGGGGGGGAGCAGTTCTTC
CDR3 protein: CASSVLQGGEQFF

D gene: -
J gene: TRBJ1-4
V gene: TRBV9
clone size: many
CDR3 DNA: TGTGCCAGCAGCGTAGAGCCACGGCGGGAAAAACTGTTTTTT
CDR3 protein: CASSVEPRREKLFF

D gene: -
J gene: TRBJ1-5
V gene: TRBV20-1
clone size: -
CDR3 DNA: TGCAGTGCTATCGGGACCCGGAGGGATCAGCCCCAGCATTTT
CDR3 protein: CSAIGTRRDQPQHF